This TCR beta chain was observed in a study of OX40 agonist ivuxolimab in advanced cancers. General study findings and limits: Among the least clonally expanded were partial responders at 0.1-3.0 mg/kg. With doses of 0.1 to 3.0 mg/kg, CD4+ and CD8+ blood T cells had undergone clonal expansion by week 6.

With regard to this clone: The antigen is undetermined.

Method: immunoSEQ multiplex PCR; TCRdb's copy keeps in-frame clones and lacks some. The table lists tens of thousands of clones, 88% of them singletons. A history of autoimmune disease or systemic immunosuppression excluded patients. Baseline was the first blood sampling point, followed by cycle 4 day 1 and cycle 7 day 1. The CDR3 is 14 residues long. The V and J ends lost 6 bases and 5 bases, in that order; junction bases with no gene match: 7. Germline CDR1 and CDR2: ENHRY and SYGVKD. The sample was CD4+ or CD8+ T cells sorted from blood, taken in a trial of the OX40 agonist ivuxolimab. The rearrangement links TRBV10-3 to TRBJ2-5; TRBD1 aligns across 9 bases. The receptor's source is an adult with an advanced solid tumor such as melanoma, head and neck, liver or kidney cancer. Here the CDR3 DNA reads TGTGCCATCAGACTGACAGGGGGTACGGAGACCCAGTACTTC. Its translation: CAIRLTGGTETQYF.